This entry describes one TCR beta chain. Antigen: not known. The primer mix had 60 Vbeta and 13 Jbeta primers. In the original analysis: Around 10 million shared chains were among around 80 million unique TCR beta chains counted in a later analysis. TCRdb's table, derived via immunoSEQ multiplex PCR, lists solely in-frame clones and lacks some. Clone size and the V and J calls come from that table; the DNA yielded D and trimming. The sample consists of 200,000 or so clones, 70% to 80% of them appearing once. These data come from a study of cytomegalovirus exposure and HLA in healthy donors. On the study more broadly: An early data release held tens of millions of unique TCRs from HLA-typed donors.

Study observations and caveats: Three CMV-associated chains were confirmed in vitro to be specific for CMV antigens. Rare sequences made up most TCRs, while some public TCRs were found in many donors.

This clonotype originated in a male donor in good health and CMV-seropositive. Sequencing input: PBMCs.

In DNA, the CDR3 is TGTGCCAGCAGCTTGTCAGGGTCCAACTATGGCTACACCTTC. It yields the protein CASSLSGSNYGYTF. This sequence joins TRBV5-6 and TRBJ1-2; D might be TRBD1 (5 bases). Germline CDR1 and CDR2: SGHDT and YYEEEE. V was shortened by 1 base and J by 2 bases, with 9 bases between the two germline ends. The CDR3 runs to 14 residues.